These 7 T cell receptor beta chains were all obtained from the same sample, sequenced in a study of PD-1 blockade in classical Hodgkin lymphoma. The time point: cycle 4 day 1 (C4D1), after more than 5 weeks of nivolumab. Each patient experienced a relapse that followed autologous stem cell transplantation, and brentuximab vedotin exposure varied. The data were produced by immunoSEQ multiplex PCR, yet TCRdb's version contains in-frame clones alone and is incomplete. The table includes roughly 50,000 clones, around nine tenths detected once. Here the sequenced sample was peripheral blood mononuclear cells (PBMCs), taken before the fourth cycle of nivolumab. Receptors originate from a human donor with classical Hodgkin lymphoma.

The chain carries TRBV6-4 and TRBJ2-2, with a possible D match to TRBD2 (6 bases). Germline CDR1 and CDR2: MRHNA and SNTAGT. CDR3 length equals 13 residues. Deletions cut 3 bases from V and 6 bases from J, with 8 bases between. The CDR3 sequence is CASSEREAGELFF. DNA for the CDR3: TGTGCCAGCAGTGAAAGGGAGGCCGGGGAGCTGTTTTTT.

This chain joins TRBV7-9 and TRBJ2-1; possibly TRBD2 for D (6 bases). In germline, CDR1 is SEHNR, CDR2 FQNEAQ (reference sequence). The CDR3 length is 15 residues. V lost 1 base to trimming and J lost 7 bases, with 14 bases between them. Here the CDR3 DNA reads TGTGCCAGCAGCTTAGTCCCCCTAGGAGGGAATGAGCAGTTCTTC. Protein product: CASSLVPLGGNEQFF.

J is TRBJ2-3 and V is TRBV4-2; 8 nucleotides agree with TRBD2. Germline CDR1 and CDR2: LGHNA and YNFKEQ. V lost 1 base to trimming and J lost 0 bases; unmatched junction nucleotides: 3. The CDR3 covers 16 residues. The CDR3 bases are TGTGCCAGCAGCCAAGGTGAGCGGGGGAGCACAGATACGCAGTATTTT. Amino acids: CASSQGERGSTDTQYF.

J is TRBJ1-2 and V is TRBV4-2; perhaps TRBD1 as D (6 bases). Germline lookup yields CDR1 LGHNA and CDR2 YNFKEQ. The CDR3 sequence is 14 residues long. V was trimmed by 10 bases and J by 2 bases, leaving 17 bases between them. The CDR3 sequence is CATAQGRENYGYTF. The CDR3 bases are TGTGCCACAGCTCAGGGGAGGGAAAACTATGGCTACACCTTC.

CDR3 in amino acids: CASSLVWAGANQDTQYF. The CDR3 region has the DNA TGCGCCAGCAGCTTGGTGTGGGCGGGGGCGAATCAGGATACGCAGTATTTT. The genes are TRBV5-1 and TRBJ2-3, with D possibly being TRBD2 (7 bases). CDR3 length equals 17 residues. Trimming pared 0 bases from V and 6 bases from J, leaving 20 bases between. Germline assignment: CDR1 SGHRS and CDR2 YFSETQ.

CDR3 sequence reads: CATQRLAGETQYF. As DNA, the CDR3 is TGTGCCACACAGCGGCTAGCGGGGGAGACCCAGTACTTC. The chain is built from TRBV2 and TRBJ2-5, with 9 bases that match TRBD2. In germline, CDR1 is SNHLY, CDR2 FYNNEI. The CDR3 length is 13 residues. V shed 10 bases, J shed 5 bases, and the junction held 8 bases outside the gene matches.

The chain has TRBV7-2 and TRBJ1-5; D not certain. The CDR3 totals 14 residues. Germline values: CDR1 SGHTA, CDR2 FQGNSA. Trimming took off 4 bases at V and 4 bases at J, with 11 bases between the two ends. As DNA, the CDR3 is TGTGCCAGCAGCTCCCTGGGAAGTAATCAGCCCCAGCATTTT. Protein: CASSSLGSNQPQHF.